The rows below give T cell receptor beta chains drawn from one sample of a study of blood T cell repertoires in COVID-19. Produced via immunoSEQ multiplex PCR; TCRdb's table is partial and in-frame only. The data contain about 240,000 clones, approximately 86% of them singletons. Sequenced material: PBMCs or T cells enriched from blood (not recorded which). These receptors were collected from a middle-aged woman with acute COVID-19. CDR3s include the opening cysteine and the closing phenylalanine or tryptophan. D genes are given only for firm matches. Clone size appears in some rows only: once, few, many, or a class for an expanded clone.

cdr3_nt | cdr3_aa | j_call | v_call | clone_size | d_call
TGTGCCAGCAGTTTGAGGCTGGAGTATGGCTACACCTTC | CASSLRLEYGYTF | TRBJ1-2 | TRBV12-3/TRBV12-4 | . | .
TGCGCCAGCAGCTTGGCCGGGACATCGAACACCGGGGAGCTGTTTTTT | CASSLAGTSNTGELFF | TRBJ2-2 | TRBV5-1 | . | .
TGTGCCAGCAGTTACCTCAGTTTAGGGGTCGGAAACACCATATATTTT | CASSYLSLGVGNTIYF | TRBJ1-3 | TRBV6-6 | few | .
TGTGCCAGTGGCGGGATAACGAACACCGGGGAGCTGTTTTTT | CASGGITNTGELFF | TRBJ2-2 | TRBV19 | . | .
TGCAGCGTTGCTAGCGGTGCCTACGAGCAGTACTTC | CSVASGAYEQYF | TRBJ2-7 | TRBV29-1 | . | TRBD2
TGTGCCAGCAGCCTACAGGTCTATGGCTACACCTTC | CASSLQVYGYTF | TRBJ1-2 | TRBV7-2 | . | .
TGTGCCTGGAGTGTACTAGCGGGAGGGCTTGAGCAGTTCTTC | CAWSVLAGGLEQFF | TRBJ2-1 | TRBV30 | . | TRBD2
TGTGCCAGCAGTTTTGACATGATGAACACCGGGGAGCTGTTTTTT | CASSFDMMNTGELFF | TRBJ2-2 | TRBV27 | . | .
TGTGCCAGTAGTATAACGAATCGGGGTGTAAACACCATATATTTT | CASSITNRGVNTIYF | TRBJ1-3 | TRBV19 | . | .
TGCGCCAGCAGATTCCAGAACACTGAAGCTTTCTTT | CASRFQNTEAFF | TRBJ1-1 | TRBV5-1 | . | .
TGTGCCAGCTCACCAGATCTTAGGGAGGAAAAACTGTTTTTT | CASSPDLREEKLFF | TRBJ1-4 | TRBV18 | . | .
TGTGCCACCAGTGACCGGACTAGCGGGAGCTCCTACAATGAGCAGTTCTTC | CATSDRTSGSSYNEQFF | TRBJ2-1 | TRBV24-1 | . | TRBD2
TGTGCCAGCAGTGAAGCGCGGACAGGGGGCAGGTATTCACCCCTCCACTTT | CASSEARTGGRYSPLHF | TRBJ1-6 | TRBV6-1 | once | TRBD1
TGTGCCAGCAGCAAGGGGGGGGACAAGAACACTGAAGCTTTCTTT | CASSKGGDKNTEAFF | TRBJ1-1 | TRBV5-4 | . | .
TGCGCCAGCAGCAAGGGACAGCCGCCGGGCGAGCAGTACTTC | CASSKGQPPGEQYF | TRBJ2-7 | TRBV5-1 | . | TRBD1
TGTGCCAGCAGCTTGCAGGGGGCCCCAGATACGCAGTATTTT | CASSLQGAPDTQYF | TRBJ2-3 | TRBV5-4 | . | TRBD1
TGTGCCAGCAGCTCATCCCCCGGGACTAGCGACCAATACAATGAGCAGTTCTTC | CASSSSPGTSDQYNEQFF | TRBJ2-1 | TRBV7-6 | . | TRBD2
TGCAGCGGACATACTAGCGGCAATGAGCAGTTCTTC | CSGHTSGNEQFF | TRBJ2-1 | TRBV29-1 | once | TRBD2
TGTGCCAGCAGCCCCCGACTAGCGGCAGATACGCAGTATTTT | CASSPRLAADTQYF | TRBJ2-3 | TRBV9 | . | TRBD2
TGTGCCAGCAGCTTATCCGGGTATACGCAGTATTTT | CASSLSGYTQYF | TRBJ2-3 | TRBV13 | . | .
TGTGCCAGTGGTTTACTAGCGGGGTCCTACGAGCAGTACTTC | CASGLLAGSYEQYF | TRBJ2-7 | TRBV7-9 | . | TRBD2
TGCAGCGCTGGGGCAGAGTTTAGCTCCTACGAGCAGTACTTC | CSAGAEFSSYEQYF | TRBJ2-7 | TRBV29-1 | . | .
TGTGCCAGCAGTTTAGAGGGTACAGGGGCCTCCTACAATGAGCAGTTCTTC | CASSLEGTGASYNEQFF | TRBJ2-1 | TRBV27 | medium-sized | TRBD1
TGTGCCAGCAGCCCGCGGGTTGTCAGGGAGACCCAGTACTTC | CASSPRVVRETQYF | TRBJ2-5 | TRBV11-2 | . | .
TGTGCCAGCAGTCACTACGCAGTACGGGACAGGGGCACAGATACGCAGTATTTT | CASSHYAVRDRGTDTQYF | TRBJ2-3 | TRBV14 | . | TRBD1
TGTGCCACCAGTGACGGGACAGAAAGTGAGCAGTTCTTC | CATSDGTESEQFF | TRBJ2-1 | TRBV24-1 | . | TRBD1
TGCGCCAGCAGCTTGGGCACAGACGAGCAGTACTTC | CASSLGTDEQYF | TRBJ2-7 | TRBV5-1 | few | .
TGCGCCAGCGGGACAGGGGAATTTACCGGGGAGCTGTTTTTT | CASGTGEFTGELFF | TRBJ2-2 | TRBV5-1 | . | TRBD1
TGTGCCAGCAGCGGGACCGGGACAGCTTCCGACGAGCAGTACTTC | CASSGTGTASDEQYF | TRBJ2-7 | TRBV7-9 | . | TRBD1
TGTGCCAGCAGTTTACAGGGGCCCTCCTACGAGCAGTACTTC | CASSLQGPSYEQYF | TRBJ2-7 | TRBV27 | . | .
TGTGCCACCAGCAGATTCGTCACAGGGGCGGGTGGCAATGAGCAGTTCTTC | CATSRFVTGAGGNEQFF | TRBJ2-1 | TRBV15 | . | TRBD1
TGTGCCAGCAGCTTTAGGGGCGCCTCGGACACTGAAGCTTTCTTT | CASSFRGASDTEAFF | TRBJ1-1 | TRBV5-8 | few | .
TGTGCCAGCAGCTCCACGGACAGGGGGTCCTACGAGCAGTACTTC | CASSSTDRGSYEQYF | TRBJ2-7 | TRBV3-1/TRBV3-2 | . | TRBD1
TGCGCCAGCAGCATCCGGACAGATCACATCACTGAAGCTTTCTTT | CASSIRTDHITEAFF | TRBJ1-1 | TRBV5-1 | . | .
TGCGCCAGCAGCTTGGTCCGAGGAGGGTACGAGCAGTACTTC | CASSLVRGGYEQYF | TRBJ2-7 | TRBV5-1 | . | .
TGTGCCAGCAGCCTCGACAGGGTCAACGAGCAGTACTTC | CASSLDRVNEQYF | TRBJ2-7 | TRBV13 | . | TRBD1
TGCGCCAGCAGCCCGAGGAAGGCCCTCTACAATGAGCAGTTCTTC | CASSPRKALYNEQFF | TRBJ2-1 | TRBV5-1 | . | .
TGTGCCAGCGGAGGTGCGGGACAGGGAAATTCACCCCTCCACTTT | CASGGAGQGNSPLHF | TRBJ1-6 | TRBV2 | . | TRBD1
TGTGCCAGCAGTCTAACAGGGGGCTATGGCTACACCTTC | CASSLTGGYGYTF | TRBJ1-2 | TRBV27 | . | TRBD1
TGTGCCAGCAGTTTGTTCCAGGGATCCACAGATACGCAGTATTTT | CASSLFQGSTDTQYF | TRBJ2-3 | TRBV27 | once | .
TGTGCCAGCAGCCTCCGACTAGCGGGAGGGAAATTCCAAGAGACCCAGTACTTC | CASSLRLAGGKFQETQYF | TRBJ2-5 | TRBV13 | . | TRBD2
TGTGCCAGCAGCCAACTGACAACGGGACAACTCACCGGGGAGCTGTTTTTT | CASSQLTTGQLTGELFF | TRBJ2-2 | TRBV4-2 | few | .
TGTGCCAGCAGGGCCGATCCAGCGGGCGAGCAGTACTTC | CASRADPAGEQYF | TRBJ2-7 | TRBV7-9 | . | .
TGTGCCAGCAGCCCACGGACAGGGGGCGAGCAGTACTTC | CASSPRTGGEQYF | TRBJ2-7 | TRBV9 | . | TRBD1
TGCAGCGGCGGGAGAAATAATGAGCAGTTCTTC | CSGGRNNEQFF | TRBJ2-1 | TRBV29-1 | once | TRBD2
TGTGCCAGCAGCTTGTTGGATCAGGGGGTTTTTGGGGAGCTGTTTTTT | CASSLLDQGVFGELFF | TRBJ2-2 | TRBV5-6 | . | TRBD1
TGTGCCAGTAGCAGGGACAGGGGGCTTGGCTACACCTTC | CASSRDRGLGYTF | TRBJ1-2 | TRBV19 | . | TRBD1
TGTGCCAGCAGGGGACAGGTTGGAAACACTGAAGCTTTCTTT | CASRGQVGNTEAFF | TRBJ1-1 | TRBV2 | . | TRBD1